The sequence of this TCR beta chain was determined in a study of post-analysis software for immune sequencing data. Study as a whole: Relapsing-remitting, secondary progressive and progressive-relapsing courses of multiple sclerosis were included. General study points: The authors found that F measure strongly co-clustered same-batch samples. Compared with controls, patients showed significantly lower normalized Chao1 diversity. There were about 5 TRBV segments more frequent in patients than controls, and TRBV5-6, TRBV5-1 and TRBV20-1 were among them.

V was shortened by 7 bases and J by 0 bases, with 6 bases between the two germline ends. Germline CDR1 DFQATT, CDR2 SNEGSKA (reference sequence). The CDR3 totals 11 residues. Included in the TCR beta cDNA libraries were unique molecular identifiers. Around 460,000 cDNA molecules came from around 1 to 10 million T cells. TCRdb redid the calling of the PCR reads with MiXCR, one entry per CDR3 protein. The table lists under 200,000 distinct CDR3 sequences, 29% of them singletons. This clonotype was found many times. What it recognizes is unknown. Sequencing was performed on blood. The receptor comes from a girl aged 2-17 years with multiple sclerosis. This sequence joins TRBV20-1 and TRBJ1-2; no firm D call. The CDR3 coding sequence is TGCAGTGTGACTGCTAACTATGGCTACACCTTC. This codes for CSVTANYGYTF.